The 29 T cell receptor beta chains below all came from one sample that was sequenced in a study of Ad26.COV2.S vaccination and SARS-CoV-2 variants (dated by TCRdb to the early 2020s). The sample's treatment or condition, from its label and the paper: some 20 received Ad26.COV2.S at low or high dose, single or two shots; a few received placebo; per-sample allocation not given. For vaccine and placebo recipients, repertoires were sequenced using samples collected on day 63 after the first injection. The library was produced with the immunoSEQ multiplex PCR assay. Sourced from immuneACCESS, this table was stored by TCRdb with only in-frame sequences that have V and J called. A share of the clones is absent; for the studies checked, an unresolved V gene accounts for under half, and the remainder has no known explanation. Present in this sample are fewer than 600,000 clones, roughly nine tenths of which were seen just once. Around 1.8% of the sample is in the top ten clones.

The sequenced sample was peripheral blood, obtained in a trial of Ad26.COV2.S vaccine versus placebo. Receptor source: a person aged 18-65 years who received the Ad26.COV2.S COVID-19 vaccine or a placebo.

The CDR3 coding sequence is TGCGCCAGCAGAAGACCCTCAAGCGACACTGAAGCTTTCTTT. Translation gives CASRRPSSDTEAFF. The chain carries TRBV5-1 and TRBJ1-1; D is undetermined. V lost 5 bases to trimming and J lost 3 bases, with 14 bases between them. Per the germline V gene, CDR1 is SGHRS and CDR2 is YFSETQ. The CDR3 is 14 residues long.

The gene calls are TRBV19 and TRBJ2-7; 7 bases fit TRBD1. Losses at the gene ends were 7 bases for V and 7 bases for J; bases not matched to a gene: 13. Germline loops: CDR1 LNHDA, CDR2 SQIVND (reference sequence). The CDR3 length is 14 residues. In nucleotides, the CDR3 is TGTGCCAGTACCCCGACAGGGACCCCGGGGGAGCAGTACTTC. This codes for CASTPTGTPGEQYF.

The chain employs TRBV19 and TRBJ2-6; D possibly corresponds to TRBD1 (6 bases). The CDR3 has 20 residues. With 0 bases removed from V and 0 bases from J, the gap between germline ends came to 18 bases. CDR1 is LNHDA and CDR2 is SQIVND in the germline V gene (reference sequence). The CDR3 bases are TGTGCCAGTAGTATAGATACAGGGAGAACCCGATACTCTGGGGCCAACGTCCTGACTTTC. Translating it yields CASSIDTGRTRYSGANVLTF.

As DNA, the CDR3 is TGTGCCAGCAGCCACAACGTCGTGGGGGCGACTAGATACCAAGAGACCCAGTACTTC. Its protein is CASSHNVVGATRYQETQYF. V usage is TRBV3-1 (or the pseudogene TRBV3-2) and J usage is TRBJ2-5, with D perhaps assigned TRBD1 or TRBD2 (6 bases each). V was cut by 3 bases and J by 0 bases, with 23 bases left in between. The germline gives CDR1 LGHDT, CDR2 YNNKEL (reference sequence). The CDR3 has 19 amino acids.

The chain joins TRBV28 to TRBJ1-1; no definite D call. Trimming removed 6 bases from V and 5 bases from J, with 10 bases in between. CDR1 is MDHEN, CDR2 SYDVKM, per germline. The CDR3 is 12 amino acids. This CDR3 reads CASRTGWTEAFF. In DNA, the CDR3 is TGTGCCAGCAGGACGGGGTGGACTGAAGCTTTCTTT.

This clone was seen once. The chain joins TRBV2 to TRBJ2-4; tentatively, D is TRBD1 (5 bases). The germline V and J ends were trimmed by 4 bases and 10 bases, with 20 bases remaining between them. The length of the CDR3 is 15 residues. Germline assignment: CDR1 SNHLY and CDR2 FYNNEI. The CDR3 DNA sequence: TGTGCCAGCAGTGGAGAGTCGGCCCAGGGTGGAATTCAGTACTTC. It specifies CASSGESAQGGIQYF.

The genes are TRBV23-1 and TRBJ2-4; 8 bases line up with TRBD1. TRBV23-1 is an open reading frame whose function is uncertain. The CDR3 loop spans 15 amino acids. The J segment lost 5 bases and the V segment lost 0 bases, leaving 3 bases of the junction unmatched. The CDR3, as DNA: TGCGCCAGCAGTCAATCTATGACAGGGGAAAACATTCAGTACTTC. Residues: CASSQSMTGENIQYF.

The chain uses TRBV6-5 and TRBJ2-7; D may match TRBD1 or TRBD2 (6 bases each). Trimming took 4 bases from V and 5 from J, leaving 21 bases between them. The CDR3 consists of 16 residues. CDR1 and CDR2 (germline): MNHEY, SVGAGI. CDR3 loop: CASSSPMGAGGHEQYF. The CDR3 DNA follows: TGTGCCAGCAGTTCCCCCATGGGGGCCGGGGGCCACGAGCAGTACTTC.

The rearrangement uses TRBV24-1 and TRBJ2-7; 9 nucleotides agree with TRBD1. V lost 5 bases to trimming and J lost 2 bases; unmatched junction nucleotides: 6. This CDR3 spans 15 amino acids. Germline V gene sequence: CDR1 KGHDR, CDR2 SFDVKD. The CDR3 sequence is CATSAGTGLAYEQYF. The CDR3 region has the DNA TGTGCCACCAGTGCCGGGACAGGGCTAGCCTACGAGCAGTACTTC.

The V call is TRBV5-1, the J call TRBJ1-4, with unresolved D. Trimming cost V 0 bases and J 8 bases, with 14 bases left between them. CDR3 size: 15 residues. Per germline, CDR1 SGHRS and CDR2 YFSETQ. The CDR3 nucleotides are TGCGCCAGCAGCTTGGGCCCCCCGTCGGGAGAAAAACTGTTTTTT. Protein: CASSLGPPSGEKLFF.

This chain uses TRBV7-8 with TRBJ2-7, with TRBD2 identical over 8 bases. With 2 bases clipped from V and 4 bases from J, the junction kept 10 bases outside the gene matches. Germline CDR1 and CDR2: SGHVS and FQNEAQ. The CDR3 is made up of 16 amino acids. The CDR3 region is CASSLTPGGARYEQYF. The CDR3 DNA reads TGTGCCAGCAGCTTAACCCCGGGAGGGGCTCGGTACGAGCAGTACTTC.

The chain carries TRBV5-1 and TRBJ2-2; tentative D call: TRBD1 (6 bases). The CDR3 length is 14 residues. Germline V gives CDR1 SGHRS, CDR2 YFSETQ. The V gene lost 5 bases and the J gene lost 6 bases, with 14 bases spanning the gap. The CDR3 DNA reads as TGCGCCAGCAGGAATACAGGGAGACCCGGGGAGCTGTTTTTT. This sequence encodes CASRNTGRPGELFF.

This chain joins TRBV7-2 and TRBJ1-4; 8 nucleotides match TRBD1. Germline lookup yields CDR1 SGHTA and CDR2 FQGNSA. Trimming cost V 4 bases and J 1 base; bases outside gene matches: 8. The CDR3 runs 17 residues. The CDR3 is CASSSAHRGLTNEKLFF. The CDR3 DNA is TGTGCCAGCAGCTCCGCGCACAGGGGGTTAACTAATGAAAAACTGTTTTTT. Drawing the rest from reference TRBV7-2 and TRBJ1-4, the complete variable domain is GAGVSQSPSNKVTEKGKDVELRCDPISGHTALYWYRQSLGQGLEFLIYFQGNSAPDKSGLPSDRFSAERTGGSVSTLTIQRTQQEDSAVYLCASSSAHRGLTNEKLFFGSGTQLSVL.

The chain uses TRBV28 and TRBJ1-5, with 10 bases that match TRBD1. J lost 7 bases, V lost 8 bases, and 5 bases had no gene match. From germline, CDR1 is MDHEN and CDR2 SYDVKM. The CDR3 is 13 residues long. The DNA of the CDR3 is TGTGCCAGCCGGACAGGGGGTAGCCAGCCCCAGCATTTT. This gives the protein CASRTGGSQPQHF. Full variable domain (missing parts from reference TRBV28 and TRBJ1-5): DVKVTQSSRYLVKRTGEKVFLECVQDMDHENMFWYRQDPGLGLRLIYFSYDVKMKEKGDIPEGYSVSREKKERFSLILESASTNQTSMYLCASRTGGSQPQHFGDGTRLSIL.

The chain is built from TRBV6-6 and TRBJ2-5; D possibly corresponds to TRBD2 (7 bases). Germline lookup yields CDR1 MNHNY and CDR2 SVGAGI (reference sequence). The CDR3 covers 16 residues. Trimming left V 3 bases short and J 4 bases short, with 18 bases between. The CDR3 coding sequence is TGTGCCAGCAGTTATGGGAGGGGGATCGGAGGAGAGACCCAGTACTTC. Translating it yields CASSYGRGIGGETQYF.

The chain carries TRBV5-4 and TRBJ2-2; TRBD2 is a possible D gene (7 bases). The CDR3 sequence is 17 residues long. Germline lookup yields CDR1 SGHNT and CDR2 YYREEE (reference sequence). The V end was cut by 0 bases, the J end by 0 bases, with 12 bases between. The CDR3 sequence: CASSLAGGGPNTGELFF. The CDR3 DNA is TGTGCCAGCAGCTTGGCTGGCGGGGGCCCGAACACCGGGGAGCTGTTTTTT.

The rearrangement joins TRBV18 to TRBJ2-1; weak D call: TRBD2 (6 bases). The CDR3 loop spans 16 amino acids. V dropped 0 bases and J dropped 1 base, with 10 bases sitting between them. Germline lookup yields CDR1 KGHSH and CDR2 LQKENI. The DNA for the CDR3 is TGTGCCAGCTCACCACCTAGCGGAGGGTCCTACAATGAGCAGTTCTTC. Its translation: CASSPPSGGSYNEQFF.

This clone was observed a single time. The genes are TRBV2 and TRBJ2-7, with D tentatively TRBD2 (5 bases). CDR1 SNHLY and CDR2 FYNNEI come from the germline V gene. CDR3 length: 13 amino acids. Trimming took 3 bases from V and 2 from J, leaving 8 bases between them. The CDR3 nucleotides read TGTGCCAGCAGTGACAGGACTCCCTACGAGCAGTACTTC. Translating it yields CASSDRTPYEQYF.

The chain recombines TRBV15 with TRBJ1-6; D gene unclear. The CDR3 extends over 17 amino acids. Per the germline V gene, CDR1 is LNHNV and CDR2 is YYDKDF (reference sequence). V gave up 2 bases and J gave up 8 bases, with 19 bases separating them. CDR3 protein: CATSRRSKVGIDSPLHF. In DNA form, the CDR3 reads TGTGCCACCAGCAGAAGAAGCAAGGTTGGGATTGATTCACCCCTCCACTTT.

This clone appeared a few times. V and J are TRBV5-1 and TRBJ2-7; no clear D. CDR1 is SGHRS and CDR2 is YFSETQ in the germline V gene. V was pared by 0 bases and J by 1 base, with 8 bases between. This CDR3 is 14 amino acids long. Here the CDR3 DNA reads TGCGCCAGCAGCTTGGGGCCCCGTTCCTACGAGCAGTACTTC. This sequence encodes CASSLGPRSYEQYF.

The chain uses TRBV6-5 and TRBJ1-1; maybe TRBD1 (5 bases). Deletions cut 6 bases from V and 4 bases from J, with 18 bases between. The CDR3 consists of 15 residues. In germline, CDR1 is MNHEY, CDR2 SVGAGI. CDR3: CASSPSRDGPTEAFF. The DNA of the CDR3 is TGTGCCAGCAGCCCGAGCCGGGACGGACCCACTGAAGCTTTCTTT.

The rearrangement uses TRBV13 and TRBJ1-2; D possibly corresponds to TRBD1 (6 bases). The germline V gene has CDR1 PRHDT and CDR2 FYEKMQ (reference sequence). The CDR3 consists of 15 residues. Trimming stripped 5 bases from V and 7 bases from J, with 20 bases between. CDR3 nucleotides: TGTGCCAGCAGCCCGGCCGGGGGCCTACTAAGTGGCTACACCTTC. It yields the protein CASSPAGGLLSGYTF.

The rearrangement links TRBV6-5 to TRBJ2-1; 7 nucleotides align to TRBD2. J was trimmed by 6 bases and V by 2 bases; bases with no gene match: 1. This CDR3 region has 13 residues. Germline V lookup: CDR1 MNHEY, CDR2 SVGAGI. The CDR3 DNA is TGTGCCAGCAGTTACCGACTAGCCAATGAGCAGTTCTTC. Translating gives CASSYRLANEQFF.

This sequence joins TRBV6-5 and TRBJ2-7, with D possibly TRBD2 on 6 matching bases. Germline V lookup: CDR1 MNHEY, CDR2 SVGAGI. V was shortened by 1 base and J by 2 bases, with 12 bases between the two germline ends. The CDR3 extends over 15 amino acids. In DNA, the CDR3 is TGTGCCAGCAGTTACTACGGCGGGGCCCCCTACGAGCAGTACTTC. It translates to CASSYYGGAPYEQYF.

The J gene is TRBJ1-1, the V gene TRBV28; D is undetermined. The CDR3 has 11 residues. The germline V gene has CDR1 MDHEN and CDR2 SYDVKM. V was pared by 8 bases and J by 3 bases, with 7 bases between. The CDR3 sequence is CASRTDTEAFF. The CDR3 nucleotides read TGTGCCAGCCGAACAGACACTGAAGCTTTCTTT.

The chain's CDR3 is CASSLTTNTEAFF. The CDR3 nucleotides read TGTGCCAGCAGCCTGACCACGAACACTGAAGCTTTCTTT. The rearrangement uses TRBV27 and TRBJ1-1, with unresolved D. The V and J ends lost 6 bases and 1 base respectively, with 9 bases between them. The CDR3 spans 13 residues. Germline V lookup: CDR1 MNHEY, CDR2 SMNVEV (reference sequence).

This clone came up once. J is TRBJ1-5 and V is TRBV23-1, with TRBD1 matching 9 bases. TRBV23-1 is annotated as an ORF whose role is uncertain. The J segment lost 7 bases and the V segment lost 5 bases, leaving 6 bases of the junction unmatched. The CDR3 covers 14 residues. The CDR3 reads CASSDTGGWQPQHF. CDR3 nucleotide sequence: TGCGCCAGCAGTGATACAGGGGGCTGGCAGCCCCAGCATTTT.

The chain combines TRBV6-5 with TRBJ1-2; a weak D match, TRBD1 (5 bases). Trimming took off 4 bases at V and 4 bases at J, with 7 bases between the two ends. CDR1 MNHEY and CDR2 SVGAGI come from the germline V gene. The CDR3 has 12 residues. CDR3 loop: CASSSGSYGYTF. In DNA form, the CDR3 reads TGTGCCAGCAGTTCAGGGTCCTATGGCTACACCTTC.

V and J are TRBV5-1 and TRBJ1-4, with D unclear. The V gene lost 5 bases and the J gene lost 1 base, with 12 bases spanning the gap. The germline V gene encodes CDR1 SGHRS and CDR2 YFSETQ. The CDR3 is 15 amino acids. CDR3 coding DNA: TGCGCCAGCAGGCCCGTCGCGGGAACTAATGAAAAACTGTTTTTT. Its protein product is CASRPVAGTNEKLFF.